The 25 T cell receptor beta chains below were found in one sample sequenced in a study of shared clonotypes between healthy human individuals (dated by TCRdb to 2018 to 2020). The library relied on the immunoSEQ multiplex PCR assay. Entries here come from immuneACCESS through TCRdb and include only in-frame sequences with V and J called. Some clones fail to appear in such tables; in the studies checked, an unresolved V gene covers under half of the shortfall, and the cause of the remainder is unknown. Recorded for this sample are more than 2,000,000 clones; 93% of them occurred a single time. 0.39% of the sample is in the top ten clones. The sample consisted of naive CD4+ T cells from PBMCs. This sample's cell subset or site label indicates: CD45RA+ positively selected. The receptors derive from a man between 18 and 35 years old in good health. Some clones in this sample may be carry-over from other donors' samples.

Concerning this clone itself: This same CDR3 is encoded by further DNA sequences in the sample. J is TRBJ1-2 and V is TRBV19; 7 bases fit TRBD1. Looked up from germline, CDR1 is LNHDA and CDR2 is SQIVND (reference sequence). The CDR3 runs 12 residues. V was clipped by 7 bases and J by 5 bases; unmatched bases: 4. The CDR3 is CASKDRDYGYTF. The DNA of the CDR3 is TGTGCCAGTAAAGACAGGGATTATGGCTACACCTTC.

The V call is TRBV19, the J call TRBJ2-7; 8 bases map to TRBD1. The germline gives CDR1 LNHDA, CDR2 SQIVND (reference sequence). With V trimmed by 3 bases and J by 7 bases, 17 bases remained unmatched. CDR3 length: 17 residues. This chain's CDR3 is CASSIPKPGTGLWEQYF. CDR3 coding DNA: TGTGCCAGTAGTATTCCGAAGCCCGGGACAGGCCTATGGGAGCAGTACTTC.

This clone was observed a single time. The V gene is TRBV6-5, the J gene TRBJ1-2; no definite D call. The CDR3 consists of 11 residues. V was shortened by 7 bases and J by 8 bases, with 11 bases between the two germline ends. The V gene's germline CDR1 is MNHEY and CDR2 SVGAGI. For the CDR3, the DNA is TGTGCCAGCACGTCGGACGGCGGCTACACCTTC. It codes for CASTSDGGYTF.

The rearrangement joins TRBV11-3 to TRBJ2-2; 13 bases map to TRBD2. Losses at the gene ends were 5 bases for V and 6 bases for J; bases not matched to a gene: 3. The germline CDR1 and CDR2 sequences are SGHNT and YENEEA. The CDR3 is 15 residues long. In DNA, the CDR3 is TGTGCCAGCAGCAAACTAGCGGGAGGGGCCGGGGAGCTGTTTTTT. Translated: CASSKLAGGAGELFF.

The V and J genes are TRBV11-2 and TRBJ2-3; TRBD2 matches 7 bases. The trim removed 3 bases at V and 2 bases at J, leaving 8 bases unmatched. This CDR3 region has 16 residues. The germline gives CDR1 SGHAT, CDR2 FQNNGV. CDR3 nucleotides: TGTGCCAGCAGCTTTTTATCGGGGGGATACACAGATACGCAGTATTTT. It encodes CASSFLSGGYTDTQYF.

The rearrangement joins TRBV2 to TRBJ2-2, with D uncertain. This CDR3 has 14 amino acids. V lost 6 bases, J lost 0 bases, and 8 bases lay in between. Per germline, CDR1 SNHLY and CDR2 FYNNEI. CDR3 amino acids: CASRGRSNTGELFF. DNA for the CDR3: TGTGCCAGCAGAGGACGATCGAACACCGGGGAGCTGTTTTTT.

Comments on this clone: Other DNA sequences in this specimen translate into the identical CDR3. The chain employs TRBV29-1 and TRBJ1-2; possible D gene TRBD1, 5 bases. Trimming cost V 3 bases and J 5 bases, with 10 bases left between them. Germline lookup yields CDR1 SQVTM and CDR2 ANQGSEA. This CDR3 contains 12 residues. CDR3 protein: CSVDLGGYGYTF. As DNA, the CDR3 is TGCAGCGTTGACCTCGGGGGATATGGCTACACCTTC.

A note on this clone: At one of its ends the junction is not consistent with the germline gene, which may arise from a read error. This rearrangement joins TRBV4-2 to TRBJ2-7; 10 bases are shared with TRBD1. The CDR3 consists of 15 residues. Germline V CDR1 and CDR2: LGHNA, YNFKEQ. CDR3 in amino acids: CTSSLPGTGVQEQYF. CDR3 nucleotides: TGTACCAGCAGCCTACCGGGGACAGGGGTTCAGGAGCAGTACTTC.

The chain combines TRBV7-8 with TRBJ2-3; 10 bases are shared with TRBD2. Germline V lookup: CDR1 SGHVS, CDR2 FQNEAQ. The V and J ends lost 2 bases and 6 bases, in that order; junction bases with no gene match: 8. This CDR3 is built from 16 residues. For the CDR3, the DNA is TGTGCCAGCAGCTTATTACTAGCGGGAAGCTTGGATACGCAGTATTTT. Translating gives CASSLLLAGSLDTQYF.

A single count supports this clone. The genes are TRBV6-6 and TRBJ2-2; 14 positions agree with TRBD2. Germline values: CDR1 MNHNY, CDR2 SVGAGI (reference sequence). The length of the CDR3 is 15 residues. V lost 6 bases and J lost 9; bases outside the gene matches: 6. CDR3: CASSPGLAGGRELFF. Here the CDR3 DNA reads TGTGCCAGCAGCCCCGGACTAGCGGGAGGACGGGAGCTGTTTTTT.

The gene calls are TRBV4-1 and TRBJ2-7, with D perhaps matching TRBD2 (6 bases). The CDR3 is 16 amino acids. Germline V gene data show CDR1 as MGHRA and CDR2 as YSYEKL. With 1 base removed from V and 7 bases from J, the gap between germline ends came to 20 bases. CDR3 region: CASSQVGGGGMKEQYF. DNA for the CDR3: TGCGCCAGCAGCCAAGTCGGGGGTGGCGGGATGAAGGAGCAGTACTTC.

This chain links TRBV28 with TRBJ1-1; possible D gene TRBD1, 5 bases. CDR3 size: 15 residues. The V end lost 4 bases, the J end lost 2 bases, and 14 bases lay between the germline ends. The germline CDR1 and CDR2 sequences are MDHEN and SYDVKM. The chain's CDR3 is CASSSGGVGNTEAFF. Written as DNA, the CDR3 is TGTGCCAGCAGTTCTGGGGGTGTGGGAAACACTGAAGCTTTCTTT.

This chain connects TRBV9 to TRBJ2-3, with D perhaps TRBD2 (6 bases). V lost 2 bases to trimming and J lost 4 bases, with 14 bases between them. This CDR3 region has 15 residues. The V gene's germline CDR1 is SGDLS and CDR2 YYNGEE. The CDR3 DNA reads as TGTGCCAGCAGCGTTTTAGTGGGAGGCGCAGATACGCAGTATTTT. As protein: CASSVLVGGADTQYF.

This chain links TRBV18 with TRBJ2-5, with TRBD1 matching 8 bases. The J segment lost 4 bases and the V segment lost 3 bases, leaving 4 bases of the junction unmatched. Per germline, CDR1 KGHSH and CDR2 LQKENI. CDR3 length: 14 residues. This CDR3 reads CASSPWDRRETQYF. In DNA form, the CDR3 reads TGTGCCAGCTCACCTTGGGACAGGCGAGAGACCCAGTACTTC.

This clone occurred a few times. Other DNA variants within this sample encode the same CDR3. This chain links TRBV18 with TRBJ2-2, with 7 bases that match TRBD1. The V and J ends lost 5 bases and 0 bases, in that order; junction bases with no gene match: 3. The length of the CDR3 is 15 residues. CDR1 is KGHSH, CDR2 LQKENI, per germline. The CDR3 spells CASSAGTANTGELFF. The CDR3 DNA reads TGTGCCAGCTCAGCTGGGACAGCGAACACCGGGGAGCTGTTTTTT.

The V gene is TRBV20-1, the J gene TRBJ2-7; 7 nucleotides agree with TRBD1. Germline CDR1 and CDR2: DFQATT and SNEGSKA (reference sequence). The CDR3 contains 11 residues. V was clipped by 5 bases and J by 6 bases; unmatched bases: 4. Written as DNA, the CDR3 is TGCAGTGCTGATACAGGGGTCGAGCAGTACTTC. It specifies CSADTGVEQYF.

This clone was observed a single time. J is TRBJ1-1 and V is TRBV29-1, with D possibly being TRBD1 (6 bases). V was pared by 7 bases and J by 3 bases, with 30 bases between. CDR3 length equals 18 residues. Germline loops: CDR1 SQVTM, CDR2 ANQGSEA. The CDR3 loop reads CSAPRPGSRGMRDTEAFF. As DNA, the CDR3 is TGCAGCGCCCCTCGGCCAGGCAGCAGGGGAATGCGAGACACTGAAGCTTTCTTT. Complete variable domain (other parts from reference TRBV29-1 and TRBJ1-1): SAVISQKPSRDICQRGTSLTIQCQVDSQVTMMFWYRQQPGQSLTLIATANQGSEATYESGFVIDKFPISRPNLTFSTLTVSNMSPEDSSIYLCSAPRPGSRGMRDTEAFFGQGTRLTVV.

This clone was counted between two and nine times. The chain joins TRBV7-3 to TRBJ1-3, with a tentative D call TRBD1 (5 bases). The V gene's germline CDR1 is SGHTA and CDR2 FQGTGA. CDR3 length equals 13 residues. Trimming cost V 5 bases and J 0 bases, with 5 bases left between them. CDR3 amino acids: CASSRGSGNTIYF. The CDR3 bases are TGTGCCAGCAGCAGGGGCTCTGGAAACACCATATATTTT. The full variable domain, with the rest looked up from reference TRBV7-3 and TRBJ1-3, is GAGVSQTPSNKVTEKGKYVELRCDPISGHTALYWYRQSLGQGPEFLIYFQGTGAADDSGLPNDRFFAVRPEGSVSTLKIQRTERGDSAVYLCASSRGSGNTIYFGEGSWLTVV.

Here the CDR3 reads CASSQVTESRYTF. CDR3 nucleotide sequence: TGCGCCAGCAGCCAAGTTACCGAATCCCGATACACCTTC. The chain couples TRBV4-1 to TRBJ1-2, with no clear D. CDR1 is MGHRA and CDR2 is YSYEKL in the germline V gene. The CDR3 has 13 amino acids. Trimming removed 1 base from V and 11 bases from J, with 14 bases in between.

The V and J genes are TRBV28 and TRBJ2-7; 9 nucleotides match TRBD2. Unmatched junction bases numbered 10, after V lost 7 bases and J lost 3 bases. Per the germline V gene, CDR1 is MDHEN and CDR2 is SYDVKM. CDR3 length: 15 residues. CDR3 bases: TGTGCCAGCATGATGTCGGCAGCGGGGGGCTACGAGCAGTACTTC. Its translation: CASMMSAAGGYEQYF.

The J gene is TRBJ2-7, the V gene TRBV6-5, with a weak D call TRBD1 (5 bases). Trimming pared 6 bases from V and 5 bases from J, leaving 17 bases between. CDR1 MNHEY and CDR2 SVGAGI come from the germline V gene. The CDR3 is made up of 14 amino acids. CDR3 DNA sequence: TGTGCCAGCAGCCGTGGGGTAGGGGCCGACGAGCAGTACTTC. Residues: CASSRGVGADEQYF.

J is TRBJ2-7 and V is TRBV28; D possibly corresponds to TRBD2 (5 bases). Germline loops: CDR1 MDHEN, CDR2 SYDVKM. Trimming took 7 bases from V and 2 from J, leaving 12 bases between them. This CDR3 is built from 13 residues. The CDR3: CASTEGVTYEQYF. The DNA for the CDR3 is TGTGCCAGCACCGAGGGTGTCACCTACGAGCAGTACTTC.

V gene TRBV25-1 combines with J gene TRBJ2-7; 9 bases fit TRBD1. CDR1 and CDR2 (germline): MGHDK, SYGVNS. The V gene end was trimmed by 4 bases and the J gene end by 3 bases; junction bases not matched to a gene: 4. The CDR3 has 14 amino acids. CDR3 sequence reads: CASSGGQGDYEQYF. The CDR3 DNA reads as TGTGCCAGCAGTGGGGGACAGGGTGACTACGAGCAGTACTTC.

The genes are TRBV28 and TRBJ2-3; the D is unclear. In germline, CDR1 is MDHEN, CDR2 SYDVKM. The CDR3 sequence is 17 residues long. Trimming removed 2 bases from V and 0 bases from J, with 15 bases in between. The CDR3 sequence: CASSLGGTPVSTDTQYF. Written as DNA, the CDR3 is TGTGCCAGCAGTTTAGGCGGTACCCCCGTTAGCACAGATACGCAGTATTTT.

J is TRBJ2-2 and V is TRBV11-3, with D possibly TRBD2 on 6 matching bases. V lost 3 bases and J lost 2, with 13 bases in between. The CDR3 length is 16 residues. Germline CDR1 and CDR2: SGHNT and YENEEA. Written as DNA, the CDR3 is TGTGCCAGCAGCTTTCGAAGCGGGTCAAACACCGGGGAGCTGTTTTTT. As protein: CASSFRSGSNTGELFF.